A selection of T cell receptor beta chains follows, all from one sample in a study of shared clonotypes between healthy human individuals. Clones were sequenced by immunoSEQ multiplex PCR, and TCRdb holds only the in-frame ones, with some missing. In the table there are 330,000 or so clones, around 74% of which are singletons. Material for sequencing was memory CD4+ T cells sorted from blood. Receptor source: a man in his thirties or forties in good health. Both conserved end residues are part of each CDR3. A D gene is named only where the DNA matches it firmly. Expanded clones get a size class; other rows say once, few or many, or leave the size out.

J: TRBJ2-3
D: NA
size: few
V: TRBV11-2
DNA: TGTGCCAGCAGCTTAAGAGGGACTAGCACAGATACGCAGTATTTT
CDR3: CASSLRGTSTDTQYF

J: TRBJ2-3
D: NA
size: NA
V: TRBV5-1
DNA: TGCGCCAGCAGCGTGTCGACAGCACAGGATACGCAGTATTTT
CDR3: CASSVSTAQDTQYF

J: TRBJ2-1
D: NA
size: many
V: TRBV10-3
DNA: TGTGCCATCAGTGTAGTCGGGAGCGATGAGCAGTTCTTC
CDR3: CAISVVGSDEQFF

J: TRBJ2-5
D: TRBD2
size: NA
V: TRBV28
DNA: TGTGCCAGCAGCGAAACTAGGCTAGCGGGAGTGCAGACCCAGTACTTC
CDR3: CASSETRLAGVQTQYF

J: TRBJ2-1
D: TRBD1
size: few
V: TRBV5-4
DNA: TGTGCCAGCAGCTCAACAGGGGGAGACAATGAGCAGTTCTTC
CDR3: CASSSTGGDNEQFF

J: TRBJ2-7
D: NA
size: NA
V: TRBV5-4
DNA: TGTGCCAGCAGCTCCCGGGATGGGAACTACGAGCAGTACTTC
CDR3: CASSSRDGNYEQYF

J: TRBJ2-5
D: NA
size: NA
V: TRBV20-1
DNA: TGCAGTGCTGAAAAAGAGACCCAGTACTTC
CDR3: CSAEKETQYF

J: TRBJ2-4
D: NA
size: NA
V: TRBV29-1
DNA: TGCAGCGCCGCTGACCCCGGGGGACTTAGGAACATTCAGTACTTC
CDR3: CSAADPGGLRNIQYF

J: TRBJ2-5
D: NA
size: once
V: TRBV5-6
DNA: TGTGCCAGCAGCTTGGATAGGGGGACGGGAGCCCAGTACTTC
CDR3: CASSLDRGTGAQYF

J: TRBJ2-1
D: NA
size: NA
V: TRBV10-3
DNA: TGTGCCATCAGTACAGGGCCCGATGAGCAGTTCTTC
CDR3: CAISTGPDEQFF

J: TRBJ1-5
D: NA
size: many
V: TRBV28
DNA: TGTGCCAGCAGGATAGACAGACTTTATCAGCCCCAGCATTTT
CDR3: CASRIDRLYQPQHF

J: TRBJ2-7
D: NA
size: NA
V: TRBV5-4
DNA: TGTGCCAGCACCCCAGGGGGGAGAAGTTCCTACGAGCAGTACTTC
CDR3: CASTPGGRSSYEQYF

J: TRBJ1-4
D: TRBD1
size: NA
V: TRBV10-3
DNA: TGTGCCATCAGACGGGACAGTCTTGAAAAACTGTTTTTT
CDR3: CAIRRDSLEKLFF

J: TRBJ2-5
D: NA
size: NA
V: TRBV19
DNA: TGTGCCAGTAGTATAATCTTCCGGGGGGAGACCCAGTACTTC
CDR3: CASSIIFRGETQYF

J: TRBJ2-7
D: TRBD2
size: NA
V: TRBV18
DNA: TGTGCCAGCTCACCCTACGGGACTAACCACTACGAGCAGTACTTC
CDR3: CASSPYGTNHYEQYF

J: TRBJ2-5
D: NA
size: NA
V: TRBV28
DNA: TGTGCCAGCAGTTTAGGAGGAACATCAGGGACCCAGTACTTC
CDR3: CASSLGGTSGTQYF